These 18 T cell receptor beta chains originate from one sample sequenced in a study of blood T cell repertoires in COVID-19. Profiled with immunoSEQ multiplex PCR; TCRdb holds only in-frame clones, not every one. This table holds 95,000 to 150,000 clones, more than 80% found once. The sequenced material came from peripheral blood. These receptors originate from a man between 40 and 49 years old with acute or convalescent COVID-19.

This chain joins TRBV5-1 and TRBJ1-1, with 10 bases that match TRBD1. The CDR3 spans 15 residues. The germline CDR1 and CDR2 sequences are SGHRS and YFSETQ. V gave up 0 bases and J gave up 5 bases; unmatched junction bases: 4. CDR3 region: CASSLEGQGLTEAFF. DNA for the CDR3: TGCGCCAGCAGCTTGGAGGGACAGGGGTTGACTGAAGCTTTCTTT.

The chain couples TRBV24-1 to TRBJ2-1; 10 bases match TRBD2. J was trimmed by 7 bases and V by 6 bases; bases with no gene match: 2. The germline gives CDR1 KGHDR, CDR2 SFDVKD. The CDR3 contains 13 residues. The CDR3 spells CATSPLAGNEQFF. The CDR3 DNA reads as TGTGCCACCAGTCCACTAGCGGGAAATGAGCAGTTCTTC.

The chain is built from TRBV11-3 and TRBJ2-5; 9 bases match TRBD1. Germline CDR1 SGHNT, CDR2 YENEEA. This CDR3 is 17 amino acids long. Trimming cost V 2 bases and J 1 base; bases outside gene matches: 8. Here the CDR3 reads CASSLRVLGQGQETQYF. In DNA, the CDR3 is TGTGCCAGCAGCTTAAGGGTACTGGGACAGGGCCAAGAGACCCAGTACTTC.

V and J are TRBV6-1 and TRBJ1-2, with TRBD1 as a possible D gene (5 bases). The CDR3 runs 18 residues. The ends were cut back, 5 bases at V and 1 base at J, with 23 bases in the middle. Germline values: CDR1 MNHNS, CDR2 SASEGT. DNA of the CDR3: TGTGCCAGCAGTAAAGGACGGGCAGGACACCTCGATAACTATGGCTACACCTTC. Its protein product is CASSKGRAGHLDNYGYTF.

CDR3 DNA: TGTGCCAGCAGGTTAGGCGGTGGCACTGAAGCTTTCTTT. As protein: CASRLGGGTEAFF. This chain uses TRBV25-1 with TRBJ1-1; D gene uncertain. CDR1 and CDR2 from the germline V gene are MGHDK and SYGVNS. This CDR3 region has 13 residues. Trimming pared 6 bases from V and 4 bases from J, leaving 12 bases between.

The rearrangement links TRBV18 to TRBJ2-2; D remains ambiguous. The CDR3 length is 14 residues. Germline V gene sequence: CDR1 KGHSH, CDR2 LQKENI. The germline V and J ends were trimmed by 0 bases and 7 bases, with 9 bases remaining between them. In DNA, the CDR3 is TGTGCCAGCTCACCACCGGAGTGGAACGGGGAGCTGTTTTTT. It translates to CASSPPEWNGELFF.

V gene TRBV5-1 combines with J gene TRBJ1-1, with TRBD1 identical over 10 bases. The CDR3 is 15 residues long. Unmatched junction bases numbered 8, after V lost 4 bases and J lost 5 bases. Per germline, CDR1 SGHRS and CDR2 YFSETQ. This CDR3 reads CASSKDRGYGTEAFF. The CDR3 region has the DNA TGCGCCAGCAGCAAGGACAGGGGGTATGGGACTGAAGCTTTCTTT.

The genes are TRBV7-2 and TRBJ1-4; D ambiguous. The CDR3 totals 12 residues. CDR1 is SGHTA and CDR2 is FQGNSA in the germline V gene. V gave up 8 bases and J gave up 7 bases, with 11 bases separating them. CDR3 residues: CASGRHGEKLFF. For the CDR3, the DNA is TGTGCCAGCGGCCGCCATGGTGAAAAACTGTTTTTT.

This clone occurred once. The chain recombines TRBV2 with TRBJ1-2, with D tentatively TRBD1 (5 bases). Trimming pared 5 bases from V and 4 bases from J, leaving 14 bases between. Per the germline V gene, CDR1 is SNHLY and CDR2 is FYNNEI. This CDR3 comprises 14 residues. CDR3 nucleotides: TGTGCCAGCAGTCCCGACCCCCAGGGCTATGGCTACACCTTC. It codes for CASSPDPQGYGYTF.

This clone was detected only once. CDR3 amino acids: CASSLGRGAAYSPLHF. In nucleotides, the CDR3 is TGTGCCAGCAGCTTAGGGCGGGGAGCCGCGTATTCACCCCTCCACTTT. The J gene is TRBJ1-6, the V gene TRBV11-2; D not resolved. The length of the CDR3 is 16 residues. V was shortened by 1 base and J by 8 bases, with 15 bases between the two germline ends. Per the germline V gene, CDR1 is SGHAT and CDR2 is FQNNGV. Full variable domain (outside the CDR3, taken from reference TRBV11-2 and TRBJ1-6): EAGVAQSPRYKIIEKRQSVAFWCNPISGHATLYWYQQILGQGPKLLIQFQNNGVVDDSQLPKDRFSAERLKGVDSTLKIQPAKLEDSAVYLCASSLGRGAAYSPLHFGNGTRLTVT.

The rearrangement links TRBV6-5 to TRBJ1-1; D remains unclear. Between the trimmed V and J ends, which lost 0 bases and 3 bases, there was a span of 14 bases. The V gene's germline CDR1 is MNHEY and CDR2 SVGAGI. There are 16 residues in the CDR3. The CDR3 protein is CASSYSTQAGHTEAFF. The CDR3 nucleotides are TGTGCCAGCAGTTACTCCACTCAGGCCGGCCACACTGAAGCTTTCTTT.

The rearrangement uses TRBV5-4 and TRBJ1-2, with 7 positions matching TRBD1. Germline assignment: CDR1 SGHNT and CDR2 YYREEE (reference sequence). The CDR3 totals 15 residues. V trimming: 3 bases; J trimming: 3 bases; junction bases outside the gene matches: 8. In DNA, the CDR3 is TGTGCCAGCAGCTCCGGACCCGGACAGGACTATGGCTACACCTTC. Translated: CASSSGPGQDYGYTF.

CDR3 residues: CATATGESYGYTF. CDR3 nucleotides: TGTGCCACCGCGACAGGGGAAAGCTATGGCTACACCTTC. This chain uses TRBV3-1 (or the pseudogene TRBV3-2) with TRBJ1-2, with TRBD1 identical over 8 bases. This CDR3 has 13 residues. Trimming took 10 bases from V and 4 from J; bases not matched to a gene: 8. CDR1 LGHDT and CDR2 YNNKEL come from the germline V gene (reference sequence).

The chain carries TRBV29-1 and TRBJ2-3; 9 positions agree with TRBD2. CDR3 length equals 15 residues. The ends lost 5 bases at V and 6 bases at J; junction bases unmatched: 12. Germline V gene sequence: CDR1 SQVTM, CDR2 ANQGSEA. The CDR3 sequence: CSVRGAGGPVDTQYF. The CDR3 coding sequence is TGCAGCGTTAGAGGTGCGGGAGGGCCGGTGGATACGCAGTATTTT.

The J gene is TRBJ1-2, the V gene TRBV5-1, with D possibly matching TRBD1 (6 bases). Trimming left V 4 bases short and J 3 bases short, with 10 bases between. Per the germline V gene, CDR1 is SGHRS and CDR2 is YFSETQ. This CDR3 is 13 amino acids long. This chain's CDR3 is CASSLQGDYGYTF. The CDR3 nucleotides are TGCGCCAGCAGCCTACAGGGCGACTATGGCTACACCTTC. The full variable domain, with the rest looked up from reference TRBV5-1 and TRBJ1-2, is KAGVTQTPRYLIKTRGQQVTLSCSPISGHRSVSWYQQTPGQGLQFLFEYFSETQRNKGNFPGRFSGRQFSNSRSEMNVSTLELGDSALYLCASSLQGDYGYTFGSGTRLTVV.

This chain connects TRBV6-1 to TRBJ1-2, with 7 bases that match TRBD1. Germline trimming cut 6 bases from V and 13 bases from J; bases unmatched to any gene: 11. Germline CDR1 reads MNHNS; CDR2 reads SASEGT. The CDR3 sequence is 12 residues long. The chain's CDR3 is CASSHDREVRTF. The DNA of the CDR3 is TGTGCCAGCAGCCATGACAGGGAGGTGCGCACCTTC.

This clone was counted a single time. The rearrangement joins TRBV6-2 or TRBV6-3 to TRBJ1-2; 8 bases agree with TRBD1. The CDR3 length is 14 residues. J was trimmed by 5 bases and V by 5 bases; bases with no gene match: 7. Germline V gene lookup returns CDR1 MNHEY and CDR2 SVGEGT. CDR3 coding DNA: TGTGCCAGCAGTACTACAGGGGGTTGGTATGGCTACACCTTC. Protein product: CASSTTGGWYGYTF.

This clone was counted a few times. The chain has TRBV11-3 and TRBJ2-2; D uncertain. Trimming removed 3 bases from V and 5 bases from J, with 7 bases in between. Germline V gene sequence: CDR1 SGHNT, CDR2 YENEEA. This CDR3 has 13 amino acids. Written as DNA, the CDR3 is TGTGCCAGCAGCTTGAGCTCGACCGGGGAGCTGTTTTTT. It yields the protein CASSLSSTGELFF.